Given below is one T cell receptor (beta chain) in context. This entry belongs to a study of blood T cell repertoires in COVID-19. As for the study in general: Sources were T cells, B-cell-depleted T cells, or PBMCs; the material itself was cDNA or gDNA.

The CDR3 contains 11 residues. Germline lookup yields CDR1 SGHTA and CDR2 FQGNSA. Profiled with immunoSEQ multiplex PCR; TCRdb holds only in-frame clones, not every one. The data contain approximately 160,000 clones, 90% of them singletons. The sample taken for sequencing was peripheral blood. The TCR sequence derives from a man in his fifties or sixties with active or convalescent COVID-19. The chain carries TRBV7-2 and TRBJ2-5; 7 positions agree with TRBD2. CDR3: CSSGGGETQYF. The CDR3 DNA follows: TGTAGCTCAGGCGGGGGAGAGACCCAGTACTTC.